What follows is one TCR beta chain and its context. Its antigen target is currently unknown. No base-level quality is on record; no much larger clone is a single base apart. Reading from cysteine to phenylalanine, the CDR3 counts 14 amino acids. Only the CDR3 part of the read is kept: 42 bases, read in frame from the first base. V has 5 bases trimmed and J has 4 bases trimmed; junction bases matching no gene number 9. For CDR1 and CDR2, the germline V gene lists SQVTM and ANQGSEA. This entry belongs to a study of blood T cell repertoires in COVID-19 (TCRdb year 2020). Regarding the complete study: Collaborator samples came from the United States, Italy and Spain and covered acute and convalescent phases of COVID-19. The material from the prospective study consisted of cDNA or gDNA derived from T cells, B-cell-depleted T cells, or PBMCs. Subjects who had been exposed to COVID-19, were actively infected with it, or had recovered from it provided the deeply sampled blood TCRbeta repertoires that made up the dataset. The repertoires were released in a freely available public database intended as a resource for research on the immune response to SARS-CoV-2. The samples were drawn from the first 160 participants of the ongoing ImmuneRACE study and from over a thousand subjects provided by 6 global collaborators. The sample metadata nearly always contained a de-identified subject ID, COVID-19 status, age in years and sex. Where available, HLA class I and class II types were obtained from metadata supplied by the sample provider rather than from assay-based typing. General findings and caveats noted by the study authors: Clinical and demographic metadata were provided uncurated, with the amount varying by source and participant.

The immunoSEQ Assay, a bias-controlled multiplex PCR, was used to amplify TCRbeta CDR3 regions from genomic DNA. As for how the authors treated the data: Within the assay, amplification of reference gene primers was used to estimate how many nucleated cells each sample contained. Sequence reads were collapsed and filtered to measure the absolute abundance of every unique TCRbeta CDR3 rearrangement. For each sample, productive Simpson clonality was calculated as the square root of Simpson's diversity index across productive rearrangements. TCRdb took over this immuneACCESS table, retaining in-frame rearrangements with V and J assigned. Such tables are incomplete; in checked studies, under half of the missing clones stem from an unresolved V gene, and the remainder is unexplained. V and J calls and clone size are copied from that table; D and trimming were computed from the DNA. A total of about 270,000 clones appear in this sample, roughly 84% of them only once. Together, the top ten hold 7.5% to 9% of the sample.

Whole blood was collected in K2EDTA tubes by collaborating institutions according to the institutions' own protocols. For TCRbeta analysis, collaborators shipped samples in one of three forms: frozen whole blood, isolated PBMCs, or DNA extracted from either of those sample types. The source is a human donor in a cohort sampled during active COVID-19. The chain links TRBV29-1 with TRBJ2-3; 7 central nucleotides agree with TRBD1. The specimen was peripheral blood. The DNA is as follows: TGCAGCGTTTGGTTGAGACAGGGCCCAGATACGCAGTATTTT. Translation gives CSVWLRQGPDTQYF.